These 12 T cell receptor beta chains were all obtained from the same sample, sequenced in a study of T cell responses to AZD1222 COVID-19 vaccine. Profiled with immunoSEQ multiplex PCR; TCRdb holds only in-frame clones, not every one. The repertoire holds about 120,000 clones, with about 83% as singletons. Material: peripheral blood, obtained on day 0 of AZD1222 vaccination. These receptors came from an adult in good health.

The chain couples TRBV27 to TRBJ2-3; TRBD1 matches at 11 bases. Looked up from germline, CDR1 is MNHEY and CDR2 is SMNVEV (reference sequence). J lost 8 bases, V lost 7 bases, and 8 bases had no gene match. The CDR3 is made up of 14 amino acids. The CDR3 nucleotides are TGTGCCAGCAAGGACAGGGGGCTATGGGGTACGCAGTATTTT. It translates to CASKDRGLWGTQYF.

CDR3 sequence: CASTPSGRAWNEQFF. Here the CDR3 DNA reads TGTGCCAGCACTCCATCCGGGAGGGCCTGGAATGAGCAGTTCTTC. The chain has TRBV27 and TRBJ2-1; 8 bases map to TRBD2. The V segment lost 7 bases and the J segment 7 bases; nucleotides outside the gene matches: 12. The germline V gene has CDR1 MNHEY and CDR2 SMNVEV (reference sequence). CDR3 length: 15 residues.

The chain has TRBV29-1 and TRBJ1-1; D call uncertain. V lost 2 bases and J 0 bases, leaving 7 bases between the germline ends. CDR1 and CDR2 from the germline V gene are SQVTM and ANQGSEA. The CDR3 runs 13 residues. CDR3 protein: CSVESRLNTEAFF. Here the CDR3 DNA reads TGCAGCGTTGAAAGCCGGTTGAACACTGAAGCTTTCTTT. The whole variable domain, remainder taken from reference TRBV29-1 and TRBJ1-1, is SAVISQKPSRDICQRGTSLTIQCQVDSQVTMMFWYRQQPGQSLTLIATANQGSEATYESGFVIDKFPISRPNLTFSTLTVSNMSPEDSSIYLCSVESRLNTEAFFGQGTRLTVV.

V is TRBV20-1 and J is TRBJ1-5, with D unclear. The CDR3 has 13 amino acids. Looked up from germline, CDR1 is DFQATT and CDR2 is SNEGSKA (reference sequence). V was clipped by 3 bases and J by 7 bases, with 13 bases between them. DNA of the CDR3: TGCAGTGCTAGTGTCGGAAGCGGCCAGCCCCAGCATTTT. This codes for CSASVGSGQPQHF.

This clone was counted between two and nine times. This chain links TRBV5-1 with TRBJ1-1, with D possibly matching TRBD1 (6 bases). The germline V gene encodes CDR1 SGHRS and CDR2 YFSETQ. The CDR3 has 15 amino acids. The V end lost 0 bases, the J end lost 6 bases, and 15 bases lay between the germline ends. Here the CDR3 reads CASSLEFSGAAEAFF. DNA for the CDR3: TGCGCCAGCAGCTTGGAATTCTCAGGGGCTGCTGAAGCTTTCTTT.

The chain has TRBV4-1 and TRBJ2-1; D is unclear. CDR3 length equals 15 residues. Trimming pared 1 base from V and 0 bases from J, leaving 7 bases between. Germline CDR1 is MGHRA and CDR2 is YSYEKL. The CDR3 DNA follows: TGCGCCAGCAGCCAAGTTGGGGTCTCCTACAATGAGCAGTTCTTC. Amino acid sequence: CASSQVGVSYNEQFF.

The chain combines TRBV6-1 with TRBJ1-2; perhaps TRBD1 as D (5 bases). Trimming removed 3 bases from V and 4 bases from J, with 9 bases in between. The CDR3 loop spans 13 amino acids. Germline V gene sequence: CDR1 MNHNS, CDR2 SASEGT. CDR3 sequence (DNA): TGTGCCAGCAGTGAGGGCAGGGCCTATGGCTACACCTTC. This codes for CASSEGRAYGYTF.

This chain links TRBV6-5 with TRBJ2-1; a possible D gene is TRBD2 (6 bases). Per germline, CDR1 MNHEY and CDR2 SVGAGI. CDR3 length: 12 residues. V was pared by 7 bases and J by 10 bases, with 14 bases between. The CDR3 DNA sequence: TGTGCCAGCATGGGTACTCGGGGGGAGCAGTTCTTC. Its protein is CASMGTRGEQFF.

This chain links TRBV28 with TRBJ2-1, with TRBD2 as a possible D gene (6 bases). The CDR3 has 18 residues. Germline V gives CDR1 MDHEN, CDR2 SYDVKM. The V end was cut by 6 bases, the J end by 1 base, with 22 bases between. CDR3 amino acids: CASRPSPFAGRSYNEQFF. In DNA, the CDR3 is TGTGCCAGCAGACCTTCTCCCTTTGCGGGACGTTCCTACAATGAGCAGTTCTTC.

In DNA form, the CDR3 reads TGTGCCAGCAGTGGGGGGGGCACCGGGGAGCTGTTTTTT. As protein: CASSGGGTGELFF. The chain has TRBV2 and TRBJ2-2; 7 bases match TRBD2. The CDR3 length is 13 residues. Unmatched junction bases numbered 0, after V lost 4 bases and J lost 4 bases. The germline V gene encodes CDR1 SNHLY and CDR2 FYNNEI.

The J gene is TRBJ2-7, the V gene TRBV19; maybe TRBD1 (5 bases). The CDR3 has 12 amino acids. V lost 5 bases to trimming and J lost 6 bases, with 11 bases between them. Germline V CDR1 and CDR2: LNHDA, SQIVND (reference sequence). CDR3 bases: TGTGCCAGTAGTCCTCAGGGAACCGAGCAGTACTTC. It specifies CASSPQGTEQYF.

Remarks on this clone: This CDR3 is also generated by other DNA sequences in the sample. The CDR3: CASSFGGGETQYF. CDR3 sequence (DNA): TGTGCCAGCAGCTTTGGAGGAGGAGAGACCCAGTACTTC. The chain links TRBV7-3 to TRBJ2-5, with D maybe TRBD2 (5 bases). CDR3 size: 13 residues. Trimming shortened V by 3 bases and J by 4 bases, and 9 bases separated the two germline ends. CDR1 SGHTA and CDR2 FQGTGA come from the germline V gene.